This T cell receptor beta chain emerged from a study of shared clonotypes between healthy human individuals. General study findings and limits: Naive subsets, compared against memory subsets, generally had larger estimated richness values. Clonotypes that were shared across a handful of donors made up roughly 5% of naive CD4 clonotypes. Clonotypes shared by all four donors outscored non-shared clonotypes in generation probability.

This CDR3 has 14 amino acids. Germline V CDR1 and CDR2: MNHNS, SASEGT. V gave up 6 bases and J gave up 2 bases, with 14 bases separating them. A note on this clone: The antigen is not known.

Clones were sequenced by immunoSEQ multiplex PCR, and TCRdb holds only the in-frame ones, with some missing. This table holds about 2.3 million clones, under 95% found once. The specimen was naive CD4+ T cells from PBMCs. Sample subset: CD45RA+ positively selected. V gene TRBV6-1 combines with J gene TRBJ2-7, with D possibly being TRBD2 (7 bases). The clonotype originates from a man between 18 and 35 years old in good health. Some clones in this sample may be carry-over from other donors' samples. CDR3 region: CASSGEGGTYEQYF. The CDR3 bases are TGTGCCAGCAGCGGGGAGGGGGGGACCTACGAGCAGTACTTC.